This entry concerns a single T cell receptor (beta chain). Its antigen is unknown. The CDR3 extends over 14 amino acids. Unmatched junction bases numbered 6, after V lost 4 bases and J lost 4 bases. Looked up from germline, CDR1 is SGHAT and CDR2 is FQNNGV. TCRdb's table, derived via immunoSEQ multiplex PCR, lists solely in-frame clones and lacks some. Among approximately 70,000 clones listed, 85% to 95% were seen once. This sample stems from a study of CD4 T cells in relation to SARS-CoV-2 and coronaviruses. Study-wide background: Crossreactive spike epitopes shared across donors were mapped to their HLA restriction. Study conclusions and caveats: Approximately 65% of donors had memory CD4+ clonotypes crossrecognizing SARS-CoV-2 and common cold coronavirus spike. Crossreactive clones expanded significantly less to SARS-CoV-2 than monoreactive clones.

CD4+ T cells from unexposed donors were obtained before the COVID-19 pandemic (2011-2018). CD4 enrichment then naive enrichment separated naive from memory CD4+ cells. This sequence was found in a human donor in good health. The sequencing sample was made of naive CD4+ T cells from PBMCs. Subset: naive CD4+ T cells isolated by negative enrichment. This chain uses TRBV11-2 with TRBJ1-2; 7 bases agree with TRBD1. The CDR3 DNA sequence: TGTGCCAGCAGCTCCGGGGACAGCCTCTATGGCTACACCTTC. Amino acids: CASSSGDSLYGYTF.